One sample yielded the 24 T cell receptor beta chains listed below, sequenced in a study of blood T cell repertoires in COVID-19. Only in-frame clones appear in the TCRdb table, and some are missing; sequencing was by immunoSEQ multiplex PCR. The sample carries around 60,000 clones, 70% to 90% recorded once. The specimen sequenced was peripheral blood. The receptors stem from a human donor with active COVID-19. The donor label of this sample is uncertain.

The genes are TRBV30 and TRBJ2-1; 8 bases map to TRBD2. The germline gives CDR1 GTSNPN, CDR2 SVGIG (reference sequence). This CDR3 contains 16 residues. Losses at the gene ends were 2 bases for V and 7 bases for J; bases not matched to a gene: 13. CDR3 loop: CAWSLALAGGGNEQFF. CDR3 in DNA: TGTGCCTGGAGTCTGGCTTTGGCGGGAGGTGGAAATGAGCAGTTCTTC.

This chain links TRBV7-9 with TRBJ1-4; 8 bases agree with TRBD1. The junction had 0 bases not matched to a gene; V was cut back by 1 base and J by 5 bases. CDR1 and CDR2 (germline): SEHNR, FQNEAQ (reference sequence). This CDR3 comprises 14 residues. CDR3 loop: CASSLGTGNEKLFF. The CDR3 bases are TGTGCCAGCAGCTTAGGGACAGGGAATGAAAAACTGTTTTTT.

This clone has a single count. V usage is TRBV6-1 and J usage is TRBJ2-3, with D uncertain. Trimming took off 2 bases at V and 1 base at J, with 7 bases between the two ends. The V gene's germline CDR1 is MNHNS and CDR2 SASEGT. This CDR3 region has 14 residues. CDR3 loop: CASSESGRTDTQYF. The CDR3, as DNA: TGTGCCAGCAGTGAAAGTGGGCGCACAGATACGCAGTATTTT.

The chain employs TRBV12-3 or TRBV12-4 and TRBJ1-5, with D possibly being TRBD1 (5 bases). Trimming removed 6 bases at V and 4 bases at J, with 10 bases between. The CDR3 has 13 residues. The chain's CDR3 is CASSPAGNQPQHF. In nucleotides, the CDR3 is TGTGCCAGCAGCCCCGCAGGGAATCAGCCCCAGCATTTT.

This chain connects TRBV28 to TRBJ1-2, with 8 bases aligning to TRBD1. This CDR3 contains 13 residues. Germline V gene data show CDR1 as MDHEN and CDR2 as SYDVKM. The J segment lost 6 bases and the V segment lost 5 bases, leaving 5 bases of the junction unmatched. CDR3 residues: CASSLQGAHGYTF. The CDR3 DNA reads TGTGCCAGCAGTCTTCAGGGGGCTCATGGCTACACCTTC.

This chain joins TRBV5-6 and TRBJ1-2; 7 bases line up with TRBD1. Germline V gene lookup returns CDR1 SGHDT and CDR2 YYEEEE. The CDR3 is made up of 14 amino acids. Trimming took 0 bases from V and 4 from J; bases not matched to a gene: 3. The CDR3 region has the DNA TGTGCCAGCAGCTTGGGCAGGGGGAGCTATGGCTACACCTTC. The encoded protein is CASSLGRGSYGYTF.

The rearrangement uses TRBV2 and TRBJ2-1; the D is unclear. V gave up 8 bases and J gave up 8 bases, with 10 bases separating them. Looked up from germline, CDR1 is SNHLY and CDR2 is FYNNEI. The CDR3 runs to 11 residues. CDR3 sequence (DNA): TGTGCCAGCGAGGAGTCCTATGAGCAGTTCTTC. This codes for CASEESYEQFF. Filled out from reference TRBV2 and TRBJ2-1, the complete variable domain reads EPEVTQTPSHQVTQMGQEVILRCVPISNHLYFYWYRQILGQKVEFLVSFYNNEISEKSEIFDDQFSVERPDGSNFTLKIRSTKLEDSAMYFCASEESYEQFFGPGTRLTVL.

The V and J genes are TRBV7-9 and TRBJ1-5, with a tentative D call TRBD1 (6 bases). The CDR3 consists of 14 residues. V lost 1 base to trimming and J lost 5 bases, with 9 bases between them. Germline CDR1 SEHNR, CDR2 FQNEAQ (reference sequence). The CDR3 here is CASSLEGGDQPQHF. DNA of the CDR3: TGTGCCAGCAGCTTAGAAGGGGGTGATCAGCCCCAGCATTTT. Filled out from reference TRBV7-9 and TRBJ1-5, the complete variable domain reads DTGVSQNPRHKITKRGQNVTFRCDPISEHNRLYWYRQTLGQGPEFLTYFQNEAQLEKSRLLSDRFSAERPKGSFSTLEIQRTEQGDSAMYLCASSLEGGDQPQHFGDGTRLSIL.

The rearrangement uses TRBV27 and TRBJ2-7, with TRBD1 identical over 7 bases. The CDR3 extends over 14 amino acids. The germline V gene has CDR1 MNHEY and CDR2 SMNVEV (reference sequence). Trimming at V came to 9 bases and at J to 7 bases, leaving 15 bases not matched to a gene. The CDR3 DNA sequence: TGTGCCAGTCAAGGGGGCAGCCTCCCTGGGGAGCAGTACTTC. As protein: CASQGGSLPGEQYF.

The rearrangement uses TRBV11-2 and TRBJ1-1; D perhaps matches TRBD1 (5 bases). V shed 5 bases and J shed 4 bases, with 11 bases lying between them. The germline gives CDR1 SGHAT, CDR2 FQNNGV. The length of the CDR3 is 13 residues. Here the CDR3 reads CASSLAQGTEAFF. CDR3 DNA: TGTGCCAGCAGCCTCGCTCAGGGCACTGAAGCTTTCTTT.

This chain connects TRBV19 to TRBJ2-2, with 8 bases that match TRBD1. The CDR3 consists of 16 residues. Looked up from germline, CDR1 is LNHDA and CDR2 is SQIVND (reference sequence). Trimming cost V 4 bases and J 0 bases; bases outside gene matches: 4. CDR3 bases: TGTGCCAGTAGTAGATGGGGACAGGCGAACACCGGGGAGCTGTTTTTT. This encodes CASSRWGQANTGELFF.

The J gene is TRBJ2-7, the V gene TRBV18, with a tentative D call TRBD2 (5 bases). This CDR3 comprises 13 residues. Trimming removed 3 bases at V and 4 bases at J, with 10 bases between. Per the germline V gene, CDR1 is KGHSH and CDR2 is LQKENI. The CDR3 here is CASSPLAGYEQYF. CDR3 in DNA: TGTGCCAGCTCACCTCTCGCGGGTTACGAGCAGTACTTC.

V and J are TRBV14 and TRBJ2-7; perhaps TRBD2 as D (5 bases). This CDR3 is built from 15 residues. CDR1 SGHDN and CDR2 FVKESK come from the germline V gene. The V and J ends lost 0 bases and 0 bases respectively, with 9 bases between them. For the CDR3, the DNA is TGTGCCAGCAGCCAAGAATCGGGAATCTCCTACGAGCAGTACTTC. It encodes CASSQESGISYEQYF.

The chain uses TRBV2 and TRBJ2-2; TRBD1 matches 7 bases. Germline CDR1 is SNHLY and CDR2 is FYNNEI. J was trimmed by 5 bases and V by 6 bases; bases with no gene match: 6. The CDR3 contains 14 residues. CDR3 sequence: CASSLGTDTGELFF. CDR3 nucleotide sequence: TGTGCCAGCAGCCTCGGGACAGATACCGGGGAGCTGTTTTTT.

CDR3 amino acids: CASSAGSGELFF. Here the CDR3 DNA reads TGTGCCAGCAGTGCAGGGTCCGGGGAGCTGTTTTTT. The V gene is TRBV9, the J gene TRBJ2-2; the D gene is possibly TRBD1 (5 bases). The length of the CDR3 is 12 residues. Germline CDR1 SGDLS, CDR2 YYNGEE. V gave up 5 bases and J gave up 6 bases, with 8 bases separating them.

The genes are TRBV27 and TRBJ2-7, with D perhaps matching TRBD2 (6 bases). Germline lookup yields CDR1 MNHEY and CDR2 SMNVEV (reference sequence). Deletions cut 3 bases from V and 0 bases from J, with 15 bases between. The CDR3 has 16 amino acids. The CDR3 protein is CASSFSAGESSYEQYF. DNA of the CDR3: TGTGCCAGCAGTTTTTCAGCGGGTGAAAGCTCCTACGAGCAGTACTTC.

V usage is TRBV6-5 and J usage is TRBJ2-7, with 7 positions matching TRBD1. The CDR3 runs 15 residues. Trimming took 4 bases from V and 4 from J; bases not matched to a gene: 10. CDR1 MNHEY and CDR2 SVGAGI come from the germline V gene. CDR3: CASSLQGKVSYEQYF. CDR3 coding DNA: TGTGCCAGCAGTTTACAGGGGAAGGTATCGTACGAGCAGTACTTC.

This chain joins TRBV30 and TRBJ1-1; 7 bases line up with TRBD1. With V trimmed by 5 bases and J by 0 bases, 3 bases remained unmatched. Germline V gives CDR1 GTSNPN, CDR2 SVGIG (reference sequence). The CDR3 is 13 amino acids. The CDR3 DNA reads TGTGCCTGGGGACAGGAGGTGAACACTGAAGCTTTCTTT. The encoded protein is CAWGQEVNTEAFF.

The genes are TRBV5-4 and TRBJ2-1, with a tentative D call TRBD1 (6 bases). V gave up 1 base and J gave up 4 bases, with 12 bases separating them. The CDR3 has 15 residues. From germline, CDR1 is SGHNT and CDR2 YYREEE (reference sequence). The CDR3 loop is CASSLLGTKYNEQFF. CDR3 DNA: TGTGCCAGCAGCTTGTTGGGGACAAAGTACAATGAGCAGTTCTTC.

The chain joins TRBV6-4 to TRBJ2-7; 9 bases line up with TRBD1. The germline CDR1 and CDR2 sequences are MRHNA and SNTAGT. V lost 2 bases, J lost 4 bases, and 12 bases stayed unmatched. This CDR3 region has 17 residues. CDR3 sequence (DNA): TGTGCCAGCAGTGACCTACACAGGGGGCGGAAGGCTTACGAGCAGTACTTC. Translating gives CASSDLHRGRKAYEQYF.

As concerns this clone: This sample also contains other DNA sequences that code for the same CDR3. The rearrangement uses TRBV6-6 and TRBJ2-1; D gene ambiguous. Deletions cut 3 bases from V and 7 bases from J, with 13 bases between. Germline V gene data show CDR1 as MNHNY and CDR2 as SVGAGI (reference sequence). The CDR3 runs 14 residues. CDR3: CASSYRLDKNEQFF. CDR3 DNA sequence: TGTGCCAGCAGTTATAGGCTCGACAAGAATGAGCAGTTCTTC.

The chain joins TRBV6-5 to TRBJ2-7; possible D gene TRBD1, 6 bases. The CDR3 covers 13 residues. Germline V CDR1 and CDR2: MNHEY, SVGAGI. Trimming took 4 bases from V and 4 from J, leaving 11 bases between them. The CDR3, as DNA: TGTGCCAGCAGTTCCTACGGGACATACGAGCAGTACTTC. This encodes CASSSYGTYEQYF.

There are a few counts of this clone. The chain employs TRBV4-2 and TRBJ1-2; 8 nucleotides agree with TRBD1. After removal of 1 base from V and 4 bases from J, the junction contained 11 bases not matched to a gene. The CDR3 loop spans 17 amino acids. CDR1 and CDR2 (germline): LGHNA, YNFKEQ. CDR3 in DNA: TGTGCCAGCAGCCAAGGAGCTACAGGGGGTTTGGGCTATGGCTACACCTTC. Its translation: CASSQGATGGLGYGYTF.

The V gene is TRBV2, the J gene TRBJ1-2; 9 nucleotides agree with TRBD1. CDR1 SNHLY and CDR2 FYNNEI come from the germline V gene. The trim removed 6 bases at V and 8 bases at J, leaving 16 bases unmatched. The CDR3 extends over 16 amino acids. CDR3 sequence reads: CASRRNRGRETYGYTF. DNA of the CDR3: TGTGCCAGCAGGAGGAACAGGGGGCGCGAAACATACGGCTACACCTTC. The full variable domain, its missing parts supplied by reference TRBV2 and TRBJ1-2, is EPEVTQTPSHQVTQMGQEVILRCVPISNHLYFYWYRQILGQKVEFLVSFYNNEISEKSEIFDDQFSVERPDGSNFTLKIRSTKLEDSAMYFCASRRNRGRETYGYTFGSGTRLTVV.